What follows are 11 T cell receptor beta chains derived from one specimen sequenced in a study of shared clonotypes between healthy human individuals. Terminally differentiated effector memory CD45RA+ cells were left out of the naive CD8 fraction, which was CD45RO-negative and positively selected for CCR7. Libraries were prepared by immunoSEQ multiplex PCR; TCRdb keeps only in-frame clonotypes and omits some of them. The sample lists around 1.9 million clones; roughly 91% were seen once. Material for sequencing was naive CD8+ T cells from PBMCs. The receptors come from a man between 18 and 29 years old in good health. Some clones in this sample may be carry-over from other donors' samples.

This clone has a handful of counts. The V gene is TRBV15, the J gene TRBJ2-7, with a possible D match to TRBD1 (6 bases). CDR1 and CDR2 (germline): LNHNV, YYDKDF (reference sequence). The CDR3 loop spans 14 amino acids. V was pared by 3 bases and J by 2 bases, with 11 bases between. In DNA form, the CDR3 reads TGTGCCACCAGCAGGGACAGTTCAGCCTACGAGCAGTACTTC. Its protein is CATSRDSSAYEQYF.

For this clone: This specimen includes other DNA sequences encoding the same CDR3. V and J are TRBV27 and TRBJ1-2; D is ambiguous. Trimming cost V 2 bases and J 2 bases, with 6 bases left between them. This CDR3 is built from 13 residues. The germline V gene has CDR1 MNHEY and CDR2 SMNVEV (reference sequence). Here the CDR3 DNA reads TGTGCCAGCAGTTTAGGCCGGAACTATGGCTACACCTTC. Translated, it gives CASSLGRNYGYTF.

This chain uses TRBV19 with TRBJ1-1; TRBD1 is a possible D gene (5 bases). Deletions cut 5 bases from V and 4 bases from J, with 11 bases between. The CDR3 has 13 amino acids. Germline CDR1 LNHDA, CDR2 SQIVND (reference sequence). The CDR3 DNA reads TGTGCCAGTAGTGGGGGGATTAGCACTGAAGCTTTCTTT. The encoded protein is CASSGGISTEAFF.

This chain joins TRBV28 and TRBJ2-2; 13 bases are a match to TRBD2. V shed 5 bases, J shed 6 bases, and the junction held 9 bases outside the gene matches. The CDR3 length is 17 residues. Per germline, CDR1 MDHEN and CDR2 SYDVKM. The CDR3 region has the DNA TGTGCCAGCAGTCCTACGACTAGCGGGAGGAATGCCGGGGAGCTGTTTTTT. Translating it yields CASSPTTSGRNAGELFF.

The chain has TRBV13 and TRBJ1-1, with D tentatively TRBD1 (5 bases). Per the germline V gene, CDR1 is PRHDT and CDR2 is FYEKMQ (reference sequence). V lost 5 bases and J 3 bases, leaving 19 bases between the germline ends. This CDR3 is built from 16 residues. Here the CDR3 reads CASSQTTGPPYTEAFF. CDR3 nucleotides: TGTGCCAGCAGCCAGACTACAGGCCCACCATACACTGAAGCTTTCTTT.

This clone was detected ten times or more. J is TRBJ2-7 and V is TRBV28; weak D call: TRBD2 (7 bases). The germline V gene has CDR1 MDHEN and CDR2 SYDVKM. V shed 2 bases and J shed 4 bases, with 15 bases lying between them. The CDR3 length is 15 residues. CDR3 in DNA: TGTGCCAGCAGTTTAGGGCGGGAGACAGGTTACGAGCAGTACTTC. This translates into CASSLGRETGYEQYF.

This clone occurred a few times. The chain recombines TRBV7-6 with TRBJ1-4; tentatively, D is TRBD1 (5 bases). In germline, CDR1 is SGHVS, CDR2 FNYEAQ. Trimming cost V 1 base and J 4 bases, with 10 bases left between them. The CDR3 totals 15 residues. The CDR3 bases are TGTGCCAGCAGCTTAGAGTCACAGGTTAATGAAAAACTGTTTTTT. Translation gives CASSLESQVNEKLFF.

V and J are TRBV7-8 and TRBJ2-1; a weak D match, TRBD2 (5 bases). CDR3 size: 13 residues. V was shortened by 5 bases and J by 6 bases, with 11 bases between the two germline ends. Per the germline V gene, CDR1 is SGHVS and CDR2 is FQNEAQ. DNA for the CDR3: TGTGCCAGCAGCCCGCTCAGCGGCAATGAGCAGTTCTTC. Protein product: CASSPLSGNEQFF. The entire variable domain, with the rest obtained from reference TRBV7-8 and TRBJ2-1, is as follows: GAGVSQSPRYKVAKRGQDVALRCDPISGHVSLFWYQQALGQGPEFLTYFQNEAQLDKSGLPSDRFFAERPEGSVSTLKIQRTQQEDSAVYLCASSPLSGNEQFFGPGTRLTVL.

The chain recombines TRBV29-1 with TRBJ2-1; D call uncertain. V gave up 8 bases and J gave up 0 bases, with 11 bases separating them. CDR1 SQVTM and CDR2 ANQGSEA come from the germline V gene. This CDR3 region has 13 residues. The CDR3 region is CSSSYGSYNEQFF. CDR3 in DNA: TGCAGCTCCTCTTACGGCTCCTACAATGAGCAGTTCTTC.

This clone was detected once. The V and J genes are TRBV10-1 and TRBJ2-1, with 12 bases aligning to TRBD2. V dropped 5 bases and J dropped 7; count of bases not matched to a gene: 3. Germline-derived CDR1 and CDR2 are WNHNN and SYGVQD (reference sequence). The CDR3 is made up of 14 amino acids. The CDR3 sequence is CASSRLAGENEQFF. CDR3 DNA sequence: TGCGCCAGCAGTCGACTAGCGGGAGAAAATGAGCAGTTCTTC.

This chain uses TRBV27 with TRBJ1-1; a possible D gene is TRBD1 (5 bases). CDR1 and CDR2 (germline): MNHEY, SMNVEV (reference sequence). Trimming stripped 8 bases from V and 6 bases from J, with 19 bases between. CDR3 length equals 14 residues. The CDR3 DNA follows: TGTGCCAGCTCGCTTAATACACCCAGGGCTGAAGCTTTCTTT. It encodes CASSLNTPRAEAFF.